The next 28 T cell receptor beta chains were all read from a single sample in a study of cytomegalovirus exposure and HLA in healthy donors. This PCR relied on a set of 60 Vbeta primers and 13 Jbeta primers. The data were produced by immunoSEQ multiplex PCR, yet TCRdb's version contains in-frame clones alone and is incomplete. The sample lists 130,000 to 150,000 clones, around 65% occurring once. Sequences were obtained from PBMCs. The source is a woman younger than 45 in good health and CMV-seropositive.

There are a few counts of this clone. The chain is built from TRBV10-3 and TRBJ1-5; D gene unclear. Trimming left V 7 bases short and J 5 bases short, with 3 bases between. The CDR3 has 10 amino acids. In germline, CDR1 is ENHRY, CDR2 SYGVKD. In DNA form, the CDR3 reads TGTGCCATCACTTATCAGCCCCAGCATTTT. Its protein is CAITYQPQHF.

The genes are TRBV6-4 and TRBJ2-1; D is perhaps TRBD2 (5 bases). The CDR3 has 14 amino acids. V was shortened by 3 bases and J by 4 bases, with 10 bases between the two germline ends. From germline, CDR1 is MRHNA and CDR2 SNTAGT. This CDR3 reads CASSEGSTYNEQFF. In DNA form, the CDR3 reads TGTGCCAGCAGTGAAGGGAGCACTTACAATGAGCAGTTCTTC.

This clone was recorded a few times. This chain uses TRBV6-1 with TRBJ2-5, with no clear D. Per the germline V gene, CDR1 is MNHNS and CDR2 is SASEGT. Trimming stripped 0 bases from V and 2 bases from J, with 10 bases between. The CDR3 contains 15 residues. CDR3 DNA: TGTGCCAGCAGTGAAGCCCGGGTGGCGCAAGAGACCCAGTACTTC. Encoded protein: CASSEARVAQETQYF.

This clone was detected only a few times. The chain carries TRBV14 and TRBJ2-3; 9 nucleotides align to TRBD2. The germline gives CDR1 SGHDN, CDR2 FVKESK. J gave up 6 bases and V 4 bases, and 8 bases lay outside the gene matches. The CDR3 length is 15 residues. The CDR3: CASSPTSGLSDTQYF. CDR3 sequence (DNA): TGTGCCAGCAGCCCGACTAGCGGCTTAAGCGATACGCAGTATTTT.

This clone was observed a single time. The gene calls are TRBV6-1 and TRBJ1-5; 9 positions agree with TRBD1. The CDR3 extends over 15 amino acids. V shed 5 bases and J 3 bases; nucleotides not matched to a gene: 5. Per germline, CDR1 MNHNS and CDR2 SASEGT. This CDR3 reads CASSQQGADNQPQHF. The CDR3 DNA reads TGTGCCAGCAGTCAACAGGGGGCAGACAATCAGCCCCAGCATTTT.

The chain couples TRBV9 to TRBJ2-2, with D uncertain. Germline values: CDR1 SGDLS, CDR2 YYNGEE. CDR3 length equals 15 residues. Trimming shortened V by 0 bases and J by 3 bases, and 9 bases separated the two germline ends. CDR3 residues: CASSVGPHYTGELFF. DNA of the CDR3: TGTGCCAGCAGCGTAGGCCCCCACTACACCGGGGAGCTGTTTTTT.

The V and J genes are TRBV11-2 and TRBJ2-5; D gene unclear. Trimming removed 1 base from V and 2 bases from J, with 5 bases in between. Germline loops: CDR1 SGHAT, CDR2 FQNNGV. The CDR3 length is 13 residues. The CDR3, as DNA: TGTGCCAGCAGCTTAGCTACTCAAGAGACCCAGTACTTC. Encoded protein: CASSLATQETQYF.

The CDR3 is CASSPPSRGYGYTF. CDR3 DNA sequence: TGTGCCAGCTCACCACCATCCAGGGGATATGGCTACACCTTC. The genes are TRBV18 and TRBJ1-2; D may be TRBD1 (6 bases). The CDR3 sequence is 14 residues long. Germline CDR1 KGHSH, CDR2 LQKENI. Trimming removed 0 bases from V and 5 bases from J, with 10 bases in between.

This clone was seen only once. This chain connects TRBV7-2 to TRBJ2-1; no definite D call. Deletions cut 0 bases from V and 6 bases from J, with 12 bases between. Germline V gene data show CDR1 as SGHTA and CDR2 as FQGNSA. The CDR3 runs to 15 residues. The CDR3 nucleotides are TGTGCCAGCAGCTTAGCCCCTGGCCTGCTCAATGAGCAGTTCTTC. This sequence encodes CASSLAPGLLNEQFF.

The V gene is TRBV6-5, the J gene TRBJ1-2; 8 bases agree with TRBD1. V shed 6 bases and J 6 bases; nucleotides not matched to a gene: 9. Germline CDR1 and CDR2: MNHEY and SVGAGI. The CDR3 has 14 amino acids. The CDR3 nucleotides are TGTGCCAGCAGGCGGACAGGGTTGAGAGATGGCTACACCTTC. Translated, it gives CASRRTGLRDGYTF.

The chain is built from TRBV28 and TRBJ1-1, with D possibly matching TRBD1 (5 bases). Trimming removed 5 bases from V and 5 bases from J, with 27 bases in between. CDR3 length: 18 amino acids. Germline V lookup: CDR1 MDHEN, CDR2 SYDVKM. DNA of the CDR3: TGTGCCAGCAGTCCTCCCACATTCAGGGCTGGCGGCGAAACTGAAGCTTTCTTT. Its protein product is CASSPPTFRAGGETEAFF.

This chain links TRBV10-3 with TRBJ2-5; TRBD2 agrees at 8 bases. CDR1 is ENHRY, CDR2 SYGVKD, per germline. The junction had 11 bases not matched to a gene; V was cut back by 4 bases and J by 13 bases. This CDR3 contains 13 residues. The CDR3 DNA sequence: TGTGCCATCAGTGGGGAGGTAGCGGGGTGGCTGTACTTC. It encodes CAISGEVAGWLYF.

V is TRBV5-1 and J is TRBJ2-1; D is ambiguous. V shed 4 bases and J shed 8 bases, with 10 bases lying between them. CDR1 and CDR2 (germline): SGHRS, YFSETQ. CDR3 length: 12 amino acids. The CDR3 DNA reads TGCGCCAGCAGCCCCCCTGCGGATGAGCAGTTCTTC. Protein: CASSPPADEQFF.

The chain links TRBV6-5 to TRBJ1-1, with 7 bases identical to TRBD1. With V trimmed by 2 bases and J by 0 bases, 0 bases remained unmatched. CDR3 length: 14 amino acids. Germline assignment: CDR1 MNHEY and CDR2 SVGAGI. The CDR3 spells CASSYGQVNTEAFF. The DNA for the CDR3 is TGTGCCAGCAGTTACGGACAGGTGAACACTGAAGCTTTCTTT.

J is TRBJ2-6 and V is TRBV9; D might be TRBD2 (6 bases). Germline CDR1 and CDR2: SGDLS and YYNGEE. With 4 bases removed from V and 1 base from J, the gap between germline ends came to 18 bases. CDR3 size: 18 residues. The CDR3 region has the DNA TGTGCCAGCAGCCCCCCCAACAAGGGAGGATCTGGGGCCAACGTCCTGACTTTC. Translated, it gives CASSPPNKGGSGANVLTF.

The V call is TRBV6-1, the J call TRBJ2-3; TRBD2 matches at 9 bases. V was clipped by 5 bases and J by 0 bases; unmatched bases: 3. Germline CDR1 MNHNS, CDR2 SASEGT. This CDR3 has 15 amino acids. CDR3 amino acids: CASSSLAGSTDTQYF. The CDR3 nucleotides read TGTGCCAGCAGTTCCCTAGCGGGGAGCACAGATACGCAGTATTTT.

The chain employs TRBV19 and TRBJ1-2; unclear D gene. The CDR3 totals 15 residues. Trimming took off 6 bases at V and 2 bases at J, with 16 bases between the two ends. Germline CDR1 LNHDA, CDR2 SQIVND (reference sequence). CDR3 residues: CASSLAGATNYGYTF. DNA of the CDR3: TGTGCCAGTAGCCTAGCGGGAGCGACGAACTATGGCTACACCTTC.

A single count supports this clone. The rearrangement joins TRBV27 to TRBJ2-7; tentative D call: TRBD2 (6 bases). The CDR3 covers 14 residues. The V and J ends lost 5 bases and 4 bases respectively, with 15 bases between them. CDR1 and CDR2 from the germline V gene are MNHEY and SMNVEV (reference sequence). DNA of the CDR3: TGTGCCAGCAGTGCGGGACTCGGGTCATACGAGCAGTACTTC. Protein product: CASSAGLGSYEQYF.

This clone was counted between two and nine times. In nucleotides, the CDR3 is TGTGCCAGCAGAGGTTCCGCGGGGTTCAATGGCTACACCTTC. Protein: CASRGSAGFNGYTF. This rearrangement joins TRBV27 to TRBJ1-2, with no clear D. This CDR3 spans 14 amino acids. CDR1 and CDR2 from the germline V gene are MNHEY and SMNVEV (reference sequence). Trimming stripped 6 bases from V and 6 bases from J, with 17 bases between.

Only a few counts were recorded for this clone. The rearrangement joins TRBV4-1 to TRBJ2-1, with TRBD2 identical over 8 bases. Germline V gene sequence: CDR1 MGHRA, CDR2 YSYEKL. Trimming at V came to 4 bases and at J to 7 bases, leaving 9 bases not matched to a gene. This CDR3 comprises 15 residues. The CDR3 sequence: CASSPSGRGRNEQFF. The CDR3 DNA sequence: TGCGCCAGCAGCCCCAGCGGGAGAGGTAGGAATGAGCAGTTCTTC.

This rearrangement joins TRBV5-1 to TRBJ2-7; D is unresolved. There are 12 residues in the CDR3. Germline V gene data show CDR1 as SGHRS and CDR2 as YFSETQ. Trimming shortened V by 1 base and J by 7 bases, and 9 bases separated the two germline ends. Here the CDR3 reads CASSLPTEEQYF. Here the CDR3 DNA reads TGCGCCAGCAGCTTGCCAACAGAAGAGCAGTACTTC.

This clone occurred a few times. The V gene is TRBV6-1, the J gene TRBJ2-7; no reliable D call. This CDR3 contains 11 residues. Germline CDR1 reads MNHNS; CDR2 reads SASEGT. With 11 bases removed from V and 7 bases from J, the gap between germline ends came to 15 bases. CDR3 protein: CAASFSREQYF. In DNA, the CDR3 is TGTGCCGCCTCATTCTCTCGGGAGCAGTACTTC.

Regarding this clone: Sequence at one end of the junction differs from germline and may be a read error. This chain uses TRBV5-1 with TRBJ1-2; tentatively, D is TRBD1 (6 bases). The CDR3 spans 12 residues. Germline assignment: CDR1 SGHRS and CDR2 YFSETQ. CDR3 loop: CASSLRQGQPAF. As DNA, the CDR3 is TGCGCCAGCAGCTTGCGCCAGGGGCAACCTGCCTTC.

The CDR3 spells CASSLATSGRSYEQYF. The CDR3 coding sequence is TGTGCCAGCAGCTTAGCCACTAGCGGGAGGTCCTACGAGCAGTACTTC. The chain uses TRBV11-2 and TRBJ2-7, with 12 bases aligning to TRBD2. After removal of 1 base from V and 1 base from J, the junction contained 2 bases not matched to a gene. Germline V gene sequence: CDR1 SGHAT, CDR2 FQNNGV. This CDR3 has 16 amino acids.

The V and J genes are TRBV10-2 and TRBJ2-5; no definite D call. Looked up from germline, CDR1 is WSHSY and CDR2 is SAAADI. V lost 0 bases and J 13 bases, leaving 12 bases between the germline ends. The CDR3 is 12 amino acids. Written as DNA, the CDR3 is TGCGCCAGCAGTGAGTCGAGAATGGGCCCGTACTTC. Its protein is CASSESRMGPYF.

In DNA, the CDR3 is TGTGCCAGCAGCTTTGACAGAGACACAGATACGCAGTATTTT. Translating gives CASSFDRDTDTQYF. The chain carries TRBV7-2 and TRBJ2-3; tentatively, D is TRBD1 (5 bases). Trimming took 3 bases from V and 2 from J, leaving 9 bases between them. This CDR3 has 14 residues. From germline, CDR1 is SGHTA and CDR2 FQGNSA.

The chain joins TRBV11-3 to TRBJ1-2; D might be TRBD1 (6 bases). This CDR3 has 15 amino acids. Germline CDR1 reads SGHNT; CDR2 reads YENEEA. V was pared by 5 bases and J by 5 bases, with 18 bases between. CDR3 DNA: TGTGCCAGCAGCAATACATTCGGACAGTATTATGGCTACACCTTC. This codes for CASSNTFGQYYGYTF.

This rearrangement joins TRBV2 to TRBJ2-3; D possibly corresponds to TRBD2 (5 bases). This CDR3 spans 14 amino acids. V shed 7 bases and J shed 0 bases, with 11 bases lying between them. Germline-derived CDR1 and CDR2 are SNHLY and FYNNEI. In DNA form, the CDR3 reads TGTGCCAGCACCGCGGACTTTAGCACAGATACGCAGTATTTT. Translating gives CASTADFSTDTQYF.